These 25 T cell receptor beta chains were all obtained from the same sample, sequenced in a study of CD8 T cells in ankylosing spondylitis. Each CDR3 protein is one row after TCRdb ran MiXCR on the 5' RACE reads. The sample has about 250,000 distinct CDR3 sequences; 20% to 30% are singletons. The material sequenced was blood, either unsorted or a sorted T cell fraction (not recorded which). These receptors were taken from a male donor with ankylosing spondylitis or in good health (not recorded which).

Written as DNA, the CDR3 is TGCAGTGCTACAGCCCCCCAGGGGGTAGGGGAGCTGTTTTTT. The encoded protein is CSATAPQGVGELFF. The rearrangement joins TRBV20-1 to TRBJ2-2; 7 bases map to TRBD1. Germline trimming cut 4 bases from V and 8 bases from J; bases unmatched to any gene: 10. CDR1 and CDR2 (germline): DFQATT, SNEGSKA (reference sequence). This CDR3 contains 14 residues.

This clonotype was recorded a few times. The V and J genes are TRBV12-3 or TRBV12-4 and TRBJ2-5, with TRBD1 identical over 8 bases. The V and J ends lost 7 bases and 3 bases, in that order; junction bases with no gene match: 4. CDR3 length: 13 amino acids. DNA for the CDR3: TGTGCCAGCACCGAGACAGGGGAAGAGACCCAGTACTTC. Amino acid sequence: CASTETGEETQYF.

The V and J genes are TRBV7-8 and TRBJ2-5; TRBD2 agrees at 16 bases. The germline V gene encodes CDR1 SGHVS and CDR2 FQNEAQ. V was clipped by 5 bases and J by 1 base; unmatched bases: 4. The CDR3 covers 17 residues. The CDR3 is CASSRGTSGGAQETQYF. As DNA, the CDR3 is TGTGCCAGCAGCAGGGGGACTAGCGGGGGGGCCCAAGAGACCCAGTACTTC.

This clonotype was detected ten times or more. The chain links TRBV4-1 to TRBJ2-7; 7 bases line up with TRBD1. V lost 1 base and J lost 3; bases outside the gene matches: 6. There are 15 residues in the CDR3. Germline CDR1 reads MGHRA; CDR2 reads YSYEKL. As DNA, the CDR3 is TGCGCCAGCAGCCAAGGGGAACGACAGGGCTACGAGCAGTACTTC. Its protein product is CASSQGERQGYEQYF.

This clonotype was counted between two and nine times. CDR3 amino acids: CSASAGGSYNEQFF. CDR3 DNA: TGCAGTGCTAGCGCAGGGGGCTCCTACAATGAGCAGTTCTTC. This chain joins TRBV20-1 and TRBJ2-1; 7 nucleotides match TRBD1. CDR1 and CDR2 (germline): DFQATT, SNEGSKA (reference sequence). This CDR3 spans 14 amino acids. Trimming cost V 3 bases and J 0 bases; bases outside gene matches: 2.

This clonotype was observed many times. The chain carries TRBV10-1 and TRBJ2-1; D perhaps matches TRBD1 (6 bases). Germline CDR1 WNHNN, CDR2 SYGVQD (reference sequence). V gave up 4 bases and J gave up 2 bases, with 12 bases separating them. The CDR3 length is 15 residues. The CDR3 nucleotides are TGCGCCAGCAGTGTTCGGACAGCACCCTACAATGAGCAGTTCTTC. Protein: CASSVRTAPYNEQFF.

The V and J genes are TRBV2 and TRBJ2-7; possibly TRBD1 for D (5 bases). Trimming cost V 3 bases and J 3 bases, with 6 bases left between them. CDR3 length: 12 residues. Germline V gives CDR1 SNHLY, CDR2 FYNNEI. CDR3 protein: CASSDDSYEQYF. CDR3 bases: TGTGCCAGCAGTGACGACAGCTACGAGCAGTACTTC.

The DNA for the CDR3 is TGTGCCAGCAGTGAGGACAGGCCCACCGGGCAGTTCTTC. Protein sequence: CASSEDRPTGQFF. The chain recombines TRBV6-1 with TRBJ2-1, with 7 bases identical to TRBD1. V gave up 3 bases and J gave up 12 bases; unmatched junction bases: 8. The CDR3 runs 13 residues. CDR1 is MNHNS and CDR2 is SASEGT in the germline V gene.

This clonotype came up a few times. This sequence joins TRBV12-3 or TRBV12-4 and TRBJ2-1; TRBD1 matches at 7 bases. There are 14 residues in the CDR3. V lost 6 bases, J lost 7 bases, and 9 bases stayed unmatched. CDR3 in amino acids: CASSQPGQRNEQFF. DNA of the CDR3: TGTGCCAGCAGCCAGCCGGGACAGAGGAATGAGCAGTTCTTC.

This clonotype appeared a few times. The rearrangement uses TRBV20-1 and TRBJ2-3; D unresolved. V was trimmed by 5 bases and J by 4 bases, leaving 10 bases between them. This CDR3 spans 12 amino acids. In germline, CDR1 is DFQATT, CDR2 SNEGSKA (reference sequence). CDR3 in DNA: TGCAGTGCTCTCACCGACCCAGATACGCAGTATTTT. Its translation is CSALTDPDTQYF.

V is TRBV7-2 and J is TRBJ2-5, with D tentatively TRBD1 (7 bases). The CDR3 has 15 residues. CDR1 is SGHTA and CDR2 is FQGNSA in the germline V gene. Trimming stripped 11 bases from V and 4 bases from J, with 23 bases between. The CDR3 DNA reads TGTGCCGGGGGGAAGACAGGGATAATTCGAGAGACCCAGTACTTC. Translated, it gives CAGGKTGIIRETQYF.

V usage is TRBV5-1 and J usage is TRBJ2-3; D is undetermined. V gave up 4 bases and J gave up 5 bases, with 8 bases separating them. This CDR3 region has 12 residues. Germline lookup yields CDR1 SGHRS and CDR2 YFSETQ. The CDR3 coding sequence is TGCGCCAGCAGCGCTAAGGTAGATACGCAGTATTTT. Residues: CASSAKVDTQYF.

This clonotype was counted between two and nine times. The rearrangement uses TRBV5-1 and TRBJ2-2; the D is unclear. Per the germline V gene, CDR1 is SGHRS and CDR2 is YFSETQ. This CDR3 comprises 15 residues. V was shortened by 1 base and J by 1 base, with 8 bases between the two germline ends. The CDR3 DNA follows: TGCGCCAGCAGCTTGCTTGGGCAGAACACCGGGGAGCTGTTTTTT. This translates into CASSLLGQNTGELFF.

This rearrangement joins TRBV6-1 to TRBJ1-1; possibly TRBD1 for D (5 bases). The V gene's germline CDR1 is MNHNS and CDR2 SASEGT. The CDR3 is 15 amino acids. V lost 6 bases, J lost 2 bases, and 16 bases lay in between. CDR3 nucleotides: TGTGCCAGCAGCCCAGGTTGGGGCCCTAACACTGAAGCTTTCTTT. Its translation: CASSPGWGPNTEAFF.

Turning to this clonotype: A clone one base away is much larger, so this may be a read error. The CDR3 region has the DNA TGCAGCGGCTCCGGGACTAGCGGGGGAGGCGGTGAGCAGTACTTC. It is translated as CSGSGTSGGGGEQYF. The chain is built from TRBV29-1 and TRBJ2-1; 14 bases agree with TRBD2. The J call may not be correct, given that the DNA end is closer to TRBJ2-7. From germline, CDR1 is SQVTM and CDR2 ANQGSEA. The CDR3 covers 15 residues.

In this sample, this clonotype turned up once. This sequence joins TRBV6-5 and TRBJ2-5; either TRBD1 or TRBD2 may supply D (5 bases each). This CDR3 has 16 residues. V gave up 2 bases and J gave up 2 bases, with 15 bases separating them. CDR1 and CDR2 from the germline V gene are MNHEY and SVGAGI. As DNA, the CDR3 is TGTGCCAGCAGTTACCCTAGGGACCCCAAGCAAGAGACCCAGTACTTC. It specifies CASSYPRDPKQETQYF.

About this clonotype: Mismatch with germline at one junction end may stem from a read error. The chain is built from TRBV7-2 and TRBJ2-2; D possibly matches TRBD1 or TRBD2 (5 bases each). CDR3 size: 14 residues. CDR1 and CDR2 from the germline V gene are SGHTA and FQGNSA. The CDR3 region has the DNA TGTGCCAGGAGCTCAGGGCTCCACATCGGGGCACTGTTTTTT. It translates to CARSSGLHIGALFF.

This clonotype has just a few counts. This chain joins TRBV20-1 and TRBJ2-1; D might be TRBD2 (6 bases). Deletions cut 1 base from V and 0 bases from J, with 13 bases between. This CDR3 has 16 amino acids. Germline CDR1 is DFQATT and CDR2 is SNEGSKA (reference sequence). DNA of the CDR3: TGCAGTGCTAGAGCCGGGACTCCGAGCTCCTACAATGAGCAGTTCTTC. Its protein product is CSARAGTPSSYNEQFF.

This clonotype appeared many times. This sequence joins TRBV20-1 and TRBJ2-3, with a tentative D call TRBD2 (5 bases). Per the germline V gene, CDR1 is DFQATT and CDR2 is SNEGSKA (reference sequence). Trimming shortened V by 5 bases and J by 3 bases, and 24 bases separated the two germline ends. The CDR3 runs to 17 residues. In nucleotides, the CDR3 is TGCAGTGCTTACGGACTTACCGCTGGAAGGAAGACAGATACGCAGTATTTT. Translation: CSAYGLTAGRKTDTQYF.

The gene calls are TRBV15 and TRBJ2-2, with TRBD1 matching over 8 bases. Germline CDR1 reads LNHNV; CDR2 reads YYDKDF (reference sequence). The length of the CDR3 is 17 residues. With 2 bases clipped from V and 4 bases from J, the junction kept 9 bases outside the gene matches. Written as DNA, the CDR3 is TGTGCCACCAGCAGAACGCAGGGGGCGCGGGGCACCGGGGAGCTGTTTTTT. Amino acid sequence: CATSRTQGARGTGELFF.

The chain has TRBV24-1 and TRBJ2-3; TRBD1 agrees at 7 bases. The CDR3 has 14 amino acids. After removal of 7 bases from V and 2 bases from J, the junction contained 5 bases not matched to a gene. The germline CDR1 and CDR2 sequences are KGHDR and SFDVKD. The CDR3 spells CATSEGTVTDTQYF. The CDR3 DNA reads as TGTGCCACCAGCGAAGGGACAGTCACAGATACGCAGTATTTT.

The V gene is TRBV12-3 or TRBV12-4, the J gene TRBJ2-3, with D uncertain. This CDR3 is built from 15 residues. Trimming took 4 bases from V and 0 from J, leaving 11 bases between them. The CDR3 here is CASSYRFSSTDTQYF. CDR3 bases: TGTGCCAGCAGTTACAGATTCTCTAGCACAGATACGCAGTATTTT.

For this clonotype: A much larger clone is a single base away; this may be a read error. The chain combines TRBV11-2 with TRBJ1-2, with 9 bases matching TRBD1. Germline V gives CDR1 SGHAT, CDR2 FQNNGV. Trimming cost V 1 base and J 4 bases; bases outside gene matches: 7. This CDR3 is built from 16 residues. The DNA for the CDR3 is TGTGCCAGCAGCTTAGTGCAGGGACAGGGAATCTATGGCTACACCTTC. Residues: CASSLVQGQGIYGYTF.

There are a few counts of this clonotype. The gene calls are TRBV20-1 and TRBJ2-7; D ambiguous. CDR3 length: 13 amino acids. The germline V gene encodes CDR1 DFQATT and CDR2 SNEGSKA (reference sequence). V lost 4 bases and J 2 bases, leaving 12 bases between the germline ends. CDR3 DNA sequence: TGCAGTGCTACTAAGGACGGAACCTACGAGCAGTACTTC. Translating it yields CSATKDGTYEQYF.

This clonotype was observed a handful of times. The chain has TRBV12-3 or TRBV12-4 and TRBJ1-2; D is possibly TRBD1 (5 bases). This CDR3 has 16 amino acids. V lost 4 bases and J lost 4, with 19 bases in between. The CDR3 sequence is CASSSLRGGLGYGYTF. The CDR3 region has the DNA TGTGCCAGCAGTTCATTAAGGGGAGGGCTCGGCTATGGCTACACCTTC.